The source of this TCR beta chain is a study of blood T cell repertoires in COVID-19. Cohort 3 recovery required two negative PCRs, clearance, or symptom resolution. Germline V gene data show CDR1 as SGHVS and CDR2 as FQNEAQ. The CDR3 runs to 15 residues. The trim removed 4 bases at V and 0 bases at J, leaving 2 bases unmatched. As processed by the authors: Estimation of nucleated cell counts was performed using reference gene primer amplification. Assay used: immunoSEQ multiplex PCR; TCRdb lists only in-frame clones, some missing. V, J and clone size were drawn from that table, and D and trimming were deduced from the DNA. The sample yields around 250,000 clones, approximately 86% seen once.

This chain links TRBV7-8 with TRBJ2-7; TRBD1 agrees at 11 bases. The specimen was PBMCs or T cells enriched from blood (not recorded which). The source is a woman in her forties or fifties who had recovered from COVID-19. CDR3 residues: CASSYGQGASYEQYF. The CDR3 DNA reads TGTGCCAGCAGCTACGGACAGGGGGCCTCCTACGAGCAGTACTTC.